The 27 T cell receptor beta chains below come from one sample, sequenced in a study of blood T cell repertoires in COVID-19. TCRdb's copy holds only in-frame clones and misses some; the assay was immunoSEQ multiplex PCR. The sample includes 90,000 to 150,000 clones, roughly 90% of them seen just once. Specimen: peripheral blood. Receptors were obtained from a human donor in a cohort sampled during active COVID-19.

The chain couples TRBV7-9 to TRBJ2-5, with a tentative D call TRBD1 (6 bases). CDR3 length: 14 amino acids. In germline, CDR1 is SEHNR, CDR2 FQNEAQ (reference sequence). The V and J ends lost 5 bases and 1 base respectively, with 11 bases between them. CDR3 loop: CASSPTGPQETQYF. The DNA of the CDR3 is TGTGCCAGCAGCCCTACAGGGCCCCAAGAGACCCAGTACTTC.

Here the CDR3 DNA reads TGCGCCAGCAGCCCCCCGGCGGCAGGGAATTTGGACTATGGCTACACCTTC. Translation gives CASSPPAAGNLDYGYTF. The J gene is TRBJ1-2, the V gene TRBV5-1; D may be TRBD1 (5 bases). In germline, CDR1 is SGHRS, CDR2 YFSETQ. The CDR3 consists of 17 residues. V lost 4 bases to trimming and J lost 3 bases, with 22 bases between them. The whole variable domain, remainder taken from reference TRBV5-1 and TRBJ1-2, is KAGVTQTPRYLIKTRGQQVTLSCSPISGHRSVSWYQQTPGQGLQFLFEYFSETQRNKGNFPGRFSGRQFSNSRSEMNVSTLELGDSALYLCASSPPAAGNLDYGYTFGSGTRLTVV.

V and J are TRBV7-3 and TRBJ2-5; 8 nucleotides agree with TRBD1. The CDR3 runs to 15 residues. Germline trimming cut 8 bases from V and 5 bases from J; bases unmatched to any gene: 13. The germline CDR1 and CDR2 sequences are SGHTA and FQGTGA. This chain's CDR3 is CASPSPSGGWETQYF. In DNA form, the CDR3 reads TGTGCCAGCCCCTCCCCGTCAGGGGGCTGGGAGACCCAGTACTTC.

V usage is TRBV29-1 and J usage is TRBJ2-7; D uncertain. Germline CDR1 is SQVTM and CDR2 is ANQGSEA. Deletions cut 0 bases from V and 0 bases from J, with 9 bases between. This CDR3 comprises 14 residues. This CDR3 is CSVEEEASSYEQYF. The CDR3 nucleotides are TGCAGCGTTGAAGAAGAGGCTAGCTCCTACGAGCAGTACTTC.

This CDR3 reads CASSPKWGQYQETQYF. DNA for the CDR3: TGTGCCAGCAGCCCGAAGTGGGGACAGTACCAAGAGACCCAGTACTTC. The chain employs TRBV5-5 and TRBJ2-5, with 7 bases lining up with TRBD1. V gave up 4 bases and J gave up 0 bases; unmatched junction bases: 9. Germline CDR1 is SGHKS and CDR2 is YYEKEE (reference sequence). There are 16 residues in the CDR3.

The chain links TRBV25-1 to TRBJ1-3; 10 bases align to TRBD1. J was trimmed by 4 bases and V by 4 bases; bases with no gene match: 4. The CDR3 has 15 residues. The germline V gene encodes CDR1 MGHDK and CDR2 SYGVNS. Here the CDR3 DNA reads TGTGCCAGCAGTGGGACAGGGGGAAGCGGAAACACCATATATTTT. It codes for CASSGTGGSGNTIYF. The variable domain in full, completed from reference TRBV25-1 and TRBJ1-3, reads EADIYQTPRYLVIGTGKKITLECSQTMGHDKMYWYQQDPGMELHLIHYSYGVNSTEKGDLSSESTVSRIRTEHFPLTLESARPSHTSQYLCASSGTGGSGNTIYFGEGSWLTVV.

This sequence joins TRBV28 and TRBJ2-3, with TRBD1 matching over 10 bases. The junction had 7 bases not matched to a gene; V was cut back by 6 bases and J by 4 bases. The length of the CDR3 is 15 residues. Germline V gene lookup returns CDR1 MDHEN and CDR2 SYDVKM. CDR3 sequence reads: CASSDRGRSPDTQYF. CDR3 bases: TGTGCCAGCAGCGACAGGGGGCGATCTCCAGATACGCAGTATTTT.

The chain joins TRBV5-4 to TRBJ2-2; D uncertain. V was trimmed by 1 base and J by 3 bases, leaving 4 bases between them. The CDR3 contains 13 residues. Germline V gene sequence: CDR1 SGHNT, CDR2 YYREEE (reference sequence). Here the CDR3 DNA reads TGTGCCAGCAGCTTGATCTACACCGGGGAGCTGTTTTTT. Residues: CASSLIYTGELFF.

This chain links TRBV28 with TRBJ1-4, with 8 bases matching TRBD1. The ends lost 4 bases at V and 2 bases at J; junction bases unmatched: 6. The CDR3 runs to 16 residues. Germline V gene lookup returns CDR1 MDHEN and CDR2 SYDVKM. The CDR3 bases are TGTGCCAGCAGTTCTCTACAGGGGGGGACTAATGAAAAACTGTTTTTT. Protein: CASSSLQGGTNEKLFF. The whole variable domain, remainder taken from reference TRBV28 and TRBJ1-4, is DVKVTQSSRYLVKRTGEKVFLECVQDMDHENMFWYRQDPGLGLRLIYFSYDVKMKEKGDIPEGYSVSREKKERFSLILESASTNQTSMYLCASSSLQGGTNEKLFFGSGTQLSVL.

This clone was picked up one time. The gene calls are TRBV19 and TRBJ2-7, with no clear D. The CDR3 covers 13 residues. V lost 1 base to trimming and J lost 3 bases, with 7 bases between them. Germline V gene data show CDR1 as LNHDA and CDR2 as SQIVND (reference sequence). The CDR3 here is CASSIGRNYEQYF. The CDR3 nucleotides are TGTGCCAGTAGTATAGGCAGGAACTACGAGCAGTACTTC.

This clone was detected only a few times. The gene calls are TRBV6-2 or TRBV6-3 and TRBJ1-2; 7 nucleotides match TRBD1. V gave up 6 bases and J gave up 7 bases; unmatched junction bases: 14. Germline CDR1 reads MNHEY; CDR2 reads SVGEGT. CDR3 length equals 15 residues. CDR3 loop: CASSLYYDRDGGYTF. For the CDR3, the DNA is TGTGCCAGCAGCCTATATTACGACAGGGACGGTGGCTACACCTTC.

The CDR3, as DNA: TGTGCCACCAAGTCATTAGAGAACACTGAAGCTTTCTTT. Residues: CATKSLENTEAFF. J is TRBJ1-1 and V is TRBV2, with D unresolved. Germline V lookup: CDR1 SNHLY, CDR2 FYNNEI. Trimming took 10 bases from V and 1 from J, leaving 13 bases between them. The CDR3 loop spans 13 amino acids.

The chain uses TRBV5-1 and TRBJ2-1; possibly TRBD2 for D (6 bases). V was shortened by 4 bases and J by 0 bases, with 14 bases between the two germline ends. The CDR3 contains 16 residues. Germline CDR1 and CDR2: SGHRS and YFSETQ. The chain's CDR3 is CASSDRGRGSYNEQFF. CDR3 DNA sequence: TGCGCCAGCAGCGATAGAGGGCGGGGCTCCTACAATGAGCAGTTCTTC.

The chain joins TRBV7-6 to TRBJ2-3; a possible D gene is TRBD2 (6 bases). V lost 1 base to trimming and J lost 4 bases, with 9 bases between them. Germline V CDR1 and CDR2: SGHVS, FNYEAQ. This CDR3 region has 14 residues. CDR3 protein: CASSLGLDADTQYF. The CDR3, as DNA: TGTGCCAGCAGCTTAGGACTAGACGCAGATACGCAGTATTTT. The complete variable domain, with remaining parts taken from reference TRBV7-6 and TRBJ2-3, reads GAGVSQSPRYKVTKRGQDVALRCDPISGHVSLYWYRQALGQGPEFLTYFNYEAQQDKSGLPNDRFSAERPEGSISTLTIQRTEQRDSAMYRCASSLGLDADTQYFGPGTRLTVL.

This clone was recorded once. The chain has TRBV5-6 and TRBJ2-7; 8 bases align to TRBD2. The germline V gene has CDR1 SGHDT and CDR2 YYEEEE. With 4 bases clipped from V and 9 bases from J, the junction kept 15 bases outside the gene matches. CDR3 length equals 15 residues. In DNA form, the CDR3 reads TGTGCCAGCAGCATCCGCGGGGGGACACTGGGGGTGCAGTACTTC. It specifies CASSIRGGTLGVQYF.

The chain uses TRBV5-4 and TRBJ1-1; unclear D gene. CDR1 SGHNT and CDR2 YYREEE come from the germline V gene (reference sequence). The length of the CDR3 is 15 residues. V gave up 0 bases and J gave up 5 bases, with 14 bases separating them. The CDR3: CASSLVGSSGTEAFF. The DNA for the CDR3 is TGTGCCAGCAGCTTGGTGGGCAGCTCGGGGACTGAAGCTTTCTTT.

V gene TRBV7-9 combines with J gene TRBJ1-5, with D tentatively TRBD1 (6 bases). Germline CDR1 and CDR2: SEHNR and FQNEAQ (reference sequence). This CDR3 is 15 amino acids long. The V and J ends lost 5 bases and 2 bases respectively, with 13 bases between them. The DNA of the CDR3 is TGTGCCAGCAGCGCCCCAGGGGCTGGCAATCAGCCCCAGCATTTT. As protein: CASSAPGAGNQPQHF.

The chain uses TRBV6-5 and TRBJ2-1; 12 bases agree with TRBD2. V was clipped by 5 bases and J by 9 bases; unmatched bases: 8. The CDR3 consists of 15 residues. Looked up from germline, CDR1 is MNHEY and CDR2 is SVGAGI. The CDR3 DNA sequence: TGTGCCAGCAGTCCTAGCGGGGGGGCCCTTGGTGAGCAGTTCTTC. Amino acids: CASSPSGGALGEQFF.

The CDR3 DNA reads TGTGCCAGCAGCCCTCGGGGGAGGTATGGCTACACCTTC. Protein sequence: CASSPRGRYGYTF. The rearrangement links TRBV12-3 or TRBV12-4 to TRBJ1-2, with D tentatively TRBD1 (5 bases). V gave up 6 bases and J gave up 5 bases, with 13 bases separating them. The CDR3 covers 13 residues.

The rearrangement uses TRBV19 and TRBJ1-5, with 10 bases matching TRBD1. Germline CDR1 and CDR2: LNHDA and SQIVND (reference sequence). This CDR3 comprises 15 residues. Trimming took 7 bases from V and 7 from J; bases not matched to a gene: 10. The CDR3 coding sequence is TGTGCCAGTACCAGCGGGGACAGGGGCTCCCAGCCCCAGCATTTT. Its translation is CASTSGDRGSQPQHF.

The chain employs TRBV7-8 and TRBJ2-7; no firm D call. The CDR3 loop spans 14 amino acids. V lost 4 bases and J lost 2, with 12 bases in between. Germline-derived CDR1 and CDR2 are SGHVS and FQNEAQ. The CDR3 bases are TGTGCCAGCAGCTCTGGAGTCCGCCCCTACGAGCAGTACTTC. Protein: CASSSGVRPYEQYF.

This rearrangement joins TRBV7-3 to TRBJ1-2; TRBD1 matches 9 bases. The J segment lost 13 bases and the V segment lost 4 bases, leaving 7 bases of the junction unmatched. There are 12 residues in the CDR3. Germline assignment: CDR1 SGHTA and CDR2 FQGTGA. CDR3 protein: CASSSGQGPGTF. CDR3 in DNA: TGTGCCAGCAGCTCGGGACAGGGACCGGGCACCTTC. The full variable domain, rest sourced from reference TRBV7-3 and TRBJ1-2, is GAGVSQTPSNKVTEKGKYVELRCDPISGHTALYWYRQSLGQGPEFLIYFQGTGAADDSGLPNDRFFAVRPEGSVSTLKIQRTERGDSAVYLCASSSGQGPGTFGSGTRLTVV.

This CDR3 reads CASSPSMGAGGYTF. The DNA for the CDR3 is TGTGCCAGCAGCCCTAGTATGGGGGCCGGTGGCTACACCTTC. This chain links TRBV5-8 with TRBJ1-2, with D perhaps matching TRBD1 (6 bases). V was cut by 4 bases and J by 7 bases, with 17 bases left in between. The CDR3 runs to 14 residues. In germline, CDR1 is SGHTS, CDR2 YDEGEE.

The rearrangement uses TRBV2 and TRBJ1-6, with 8 nucleotides matching TRBD1. The CDR3 is 14 amino acids. Trimming removed 4 bases from V and 9 bases from J; junction bases left unmatched: 5. Germline values: CDR1 SNHLY, CDR2 FYNNEI. The CDR3 region is CASSGRQGASPLHF. The CDR3 coding sequence is TGTGCCAGCAGTGGTCGCCAGGGGGCTTCACCCCTCCACTTT.

This clone was seen only once. The chain is built from TRBV29-1 and TRBJ1-1; tentatively, D is TRBD1 (5 bases). V was pared by 4 bases and J by 5 bases, with 14 bases between. The CDR3 extends over 13 amino acids. CDR1 is SQVTM and CDR2 is ANQGSEA in the germline V gene. CDR3 DNA sequence: TGCAGCGTTGTTCGGGGAGGGGATACTGAAGCTTTCTTT. Translated, it gives CSVVRGGDTEAFF.

The chain carries TRBV29-1 and TRBJ2-3; D is possibly TRBD1 (6 bases). CDR1 is SQVTM, CDR2 ANQGSEA, per germline. V dropped 6 bases and J dropped 0 bases, with 13 bases sitting between them. The CDR3 sequence is 14 residues long. The CDR3 here is CSVDGQTSTDTQYF. CDR3 coding DNA: TGCAGCGTAGACGGACAGACCAGCACAGATACGCAGTATTTT.

This chain connects TRBV6-5 to TRBJ1-5; TRBD1 matches at 12 bases. This CDR3 has 13 residues. Trimming removed 6 bases from V and 11 bases from J; junction bases left unmatched: 5. The germline V gene encodes CDR1 MNHEY and CDR2 SVGAGI. CDR3 nucleotide sequence: TGTGCCAGCAGCACAGGGACAGGGGGCGCCCAGCATTTT. Its protein product is CASSTGTGGAQHF.